The 20 T cell receptor beta chains presented below share a single source sample, sequenced in a study of cytomegalovirus exposure and HLA in healthy donors. PCR employed 60 Vbeta and 13 Jbeta primers. Generated by immunoSEQ multiplex PCR, the TCRdb table keeps only in-frame clones and is missing some. The sample lists a few hundred thousand clones, roughly two thirds occurring once. The sequencing input was PBMCs. The receptors were gathered from a female donor in good health and CMV-seronegative.

V is TRBV2 and J is TRBJ2-1; 10 bases agree with TRBD1. Germline CDR1 is SNHLY and CDR2 is FYNNEI. This CDR3 spans 16 amino acids. Unmatched junction bases numbered 9, after V lost 8 bases and J lost 2 bases. The CDR3 DNA is TGTGCCAGCTACCCGGGGGACAGGGGAACCTACAATGAGCAGTTCTTC. This sequence encodes CASYPGDRGTYNEQFF.

This sequence joins TRBV11-3 and TRBJ2-1; 10 bases are a match to TRBD2. CDR3 length: 16 amino acids. Germline V gene data show CDR1 as SGHNT and CDR2 as YENEEA. The V gene end was trimmed by 5 bases and the J gene end by 13 bases; junction bases not matched to a gene: 17. The CDR3 bases are TGTGCCAGCAGCCAGGAGAACGGACTAGCGGAAACCACTCAGTTCTTC. Translation gives CASSQENGLAETTQFF.

The chain employs TRBV6-1 and TRBJ2-1; D remains unclear. CDR1 and CDR2 from the germline V gene are MNHNS and SASEGT. The CDR3 sequence is 11 residues long. Trimming stripped 4 bases from V and 8 bases from J, with 6 bases between. The CDR3 nucleotides read TGTGCCAGCAGTGTAGTCTATGAGCAGTTCTTC. Amino acid sequence: CASSVVYEQFF.

The chain is built from TRBV5-1 and TRBJ2-5, with 7 bases identical to TRBD1. The CDR3 has 14 amino acids. The germline V gene encodes CDR1 SGHRS and CDR2 YFSETQ. Losses at the gene ends were 7 bases for V and 0 bases for J; bases not matched to a gene: 6. The CDR3 DNA sequence: TGCGCCAGCCCTCCGACAGGGAACCAAGAGACCCAGTACTTC. Amino acid sequence: CASPPTGNQETQYF.

The J gene is TRBJ2-1, the V gene TRBV6-1; 10 bases match TRBD2. Germline V CDR1 and CDR2: MNHNS, SASEGT. The V segment lost 6 bases and the J segment 0 bases; nucleotides outside the gene matches: 2. CDR3 length equals 15 residues. In nucleotides, the CDR3 is TGTGCCAGCAGGTCTAGCGGGAGCTCCTACAATGAGCAGTTCTTC. This gives the protein CASRSSGSSYNEQFF.

CDR3 in DNA: TGTGCCAGCAGTGGAGATAGCGGGAGTCAGGATGAGCAGTTCTTC. The encoded protein is CASSGDSGSQDEQFF. The chain employs TRBV2 and TRBJ2-1, with 9 bases that match TRBD2. The CDR3 has 15 amino acids. Germline V lookup: CDR1 SNHLY, CDR2 FYNNEI. The V and J ends lost 4 bases and 8 bases, in that order; junction bases with no gene match: 9.

V is TRBV28 and J is TRBJ2-1, with TRBD1 identical over 7 bases. This CDR3 comprises 14 residues. Germline V lookup: CDR1 MDHEN, CDR2 SYDVKM. The J segment lost 10 bases and the V segment lost 6 bases, leaving 12 bases of the junction unmatched. CDR3 region: CASRKSQGRGEQFF. The CDR3, as DNA: TGTGCCAGCAGGAAGTCACAGGGGCGAGGGGAGCAGTTCTTC. Full variable domain (remainder filled in from reference TRBV28 and TRBJ2-1): DVKVTQSSRYLVKRTGEKVFLECVQDMDHENMFWYRQDPGLGLRLIYFSYDVKMKEKGDIPEGYSVSREKKERFSLILESASTNQTSMYLCASRKSQGRGEQFFGPGTRLTVL.

The chain is built from TRBV5-1 and TRBJ2-1; a possible D gene is TRBD1 (5 bases). Trimming took 2 bases from V and 6 from J, leaving 15 bases between them. Germline-derived CDR1 and CDR2 are SGHRS and YFSETQ. The CDR3 loop spans 15 amino acids. The CDR3 nucleotides are TGCGCCAGCAGCTTTGACGGCACAGGCACCAATGAGCAGTTCTTC. Protein product: CASSFDGTGTNEQFF.

The chain carries TRBV21-1 and TRBJ1-1; TRBD1 was called by the table and not checked on the DNA. TRBV21-1 constitutes a pseudogene. The CDR3 runs 17 residues. The CDR3 reads CASSKEKAGLMNTEAFF. CDR3 DNA: TGTGCCAGCAGCAAAGAAAAGGCAGGGTTAATGAACACTGAAGCTTTCTTT.

This clone was picked up a small number of times. The rearrangement uses TRBV6-1 and TRBJ2-7, with 8 positions matching TRBD2. Germline loops: CDR1 MNHNS, CDR2 SASEGT. The CDR3 runs to 13 residues. Trimming removed 7 bases from V and 7 bases from J; junction bases left unmatched: 9. The CDR3: CASTRGGLGEQYF. The CDR3 DNA sequence: TGTGCCAGCACCCGCGGGGGGCTAGGAGAGCAGTACTTC.

V gene TRBV19 combines with J gene TRBJ2-1, with 9 nucleotides matching TRBD2. This CDR3 spans 15 amino acids. Unmatched junction bases numbered 8, after V lost 3 bases and J lost 8 bases. In germline, CDR1 is LNHDA, CDR2 SQIVND (reference sequence). The CDR3 DNA reads as TGTGCCAGTAGTATCTATAGCGGGAGTATCGATGAGCAGTTCTTC. It is translated as CASSIYSGSIDEQFF.

The chain carries TRBV6-4 and TRBJ2-2; D might be TRBD1 (6 bases). This CDR3 has 15 amino acids. V gave up 2 bases and J gave up 1 base, with 8 bases separating them. CDR1 MRHNA and CDR2 SNTAGT come from the germline V gene. Here the CDR3 reads CASSDGQKNTGELFF. The DNA of the CDR3 is TGTGCCAGCAGTGACGGACAGAAGAACACCGGGGAGCTGTTTTTT.

The rearrangement uses TRBV28 and TRBJ2-1; 9 nucleotides line up with TRBD2. The CDR3 loop spans 16 amino acids. V dropped 4 bases and J dropped 5; count of bases not matched to a gene: 9. The V gene's germline CDR1 is MDHEN and CDR2 SYDVKM. CDR3 coding DNA: TGTGCCAGCAGTTCTCTAGCGGGACTAGGGCACAATGAGCAGTTCTTC. It translates to CASSSLAGLGHNEQFF.

V and J are TRBV7-2 and TRBJ1-6, with D possibly matching TRBD1 (6 bases). This CDR3 has 15 residues. Germline V gene data show CDR1 as SGHTA and CDR2 as FQGNSA. V dropped 5 bases and J dropped 4 bases, with 12 bases sitting between them. The CDR3 coding sequence is TGTGCCAGCAGCACCAGGGACACGTATAATTCACCCCTCCACTTT. Encoded protein: CASSTRDTYNSPLHF.

The chain carries TRBV14 and TRBJ2-2; 11 bases are shared with TRBD1. Germline V lookup: CDR1 SGHDN, CDR2 FVKESK. The CDR3 spans 16 residues. Trimming cost V 8 bases and J 1 base; bases outside gene matches: 6. The CDR3 spells CASGGQGALNTGELFF. For the CDR3, the DNA is TGTGCCAGCGGAGGACAGGGGGCCCTGAACACCGGGGAGCTGTTTTTT. The whole variable domain, filled in from reference TRBV14 and TRBJ2-2, reads EAGVTQFPSHSVIEKGQTVTLRCDPISGHDNLYWYRRVMGKEIKFLLHFVKESKQDESGMPNNRFLAERTGGTYSTLKVQPAELEDSGVYFCASGGQGALNTGELFFGEGSRLTVL.

The V gene is TRBV28, the J gene TRBJ2-7; 15 positions match TRBD2. V was pared by 6 bases and J by 5 bases, with 8 bases of the junction left unmatched. In germline, CDR1 is MDHEN, CDR2 SYDVKM. CDR3 length: 16 residues. Written as DNA, the CDR3 is TGTGCCAGCAGCCCCGGTGGACTAGCGGGAGGGAACGAGCAGTACTTC. Translation gives CASSPGGLAGGNEQYF. Based on the CDR3 plus reference TRBV28 and TRBJ2-7, the full variable domain is DVKVTQSSRYLVKRTGEKVFLECVQDMDHENMFWYRQDPGLGLRLIYFSYDVKMKEKGDIPEGYSVSREKKERFSLILESASTNQTSMYLCASSPGGLAGGNEQYFGPGTRLTVT.

The genes are TRBV18 and TRBJ2-7; D possibly corresponds to TRBD1 (5 bases). Per the germline V gene, CDR1 is KGHSH and CDR2 is LQKENI. The V gene lost 4 bases and the J gene lost 0 bases, with 7 bases spanning the gap. The CDR3 is 13 amino acids. CDR3 sequence reads: CASSRRDSYEQYF. CDR3 bases: TGTGCCAGCTCACGCAGGGACTCCTACGAGCAGTACTTC.

The chain links TRBV28 to TRBJ1-1, with 8 bases fitting TRBD1. Germline loops: CDR1 MDHEN, CDR2 SYDVKM. The V gene end was trimmed by 8 bases and the J gene end by 0 bases; junction bases not matched to a gene: 8. The CDR3 has 15 amino acids. CDR3 bases: TGTGCCAGCCCACCGGGGGACAGGATGAACACTGAAGCTTTCTTT. Protein: CASPPGDRMNTEAFF.

The V call is TRBV7-9, the J call TRBJ2-5, with D uncertain. The V gene lost 1 base and the J gene lost 2 bases, with 5 bases spanning the gap. This CDR3 has 13 amino acids. Germline values: CDR1 SEHNR, CDR2 FQNEAQ (reference sequence). CDR3 amino acids: CASSLVLQETQYF. DNA for the CDR3: TGTGCCAGCAGCTTAGTTCTACAAGAGACCCAGTACTTC.

In this sample, this clone turned up a few times. The V call is TRBV4-1, the J call TRBJ2-3, with D tentatively TRBD2 (5 bases). CDR3 length equals 16 residues. V lost 0 bases and J lost 3, with 13 bases in between. Looked up from germline, CDR1 is MGHRA and CDR2 is YSYEKL. CDR3 sequence reads: CASSQDRDTRTDTQYF. DNA for the CDR3: TGCGCCAGCAGCCAAGATCGCGACACTAGGACAGATACGCAGTATTTT.